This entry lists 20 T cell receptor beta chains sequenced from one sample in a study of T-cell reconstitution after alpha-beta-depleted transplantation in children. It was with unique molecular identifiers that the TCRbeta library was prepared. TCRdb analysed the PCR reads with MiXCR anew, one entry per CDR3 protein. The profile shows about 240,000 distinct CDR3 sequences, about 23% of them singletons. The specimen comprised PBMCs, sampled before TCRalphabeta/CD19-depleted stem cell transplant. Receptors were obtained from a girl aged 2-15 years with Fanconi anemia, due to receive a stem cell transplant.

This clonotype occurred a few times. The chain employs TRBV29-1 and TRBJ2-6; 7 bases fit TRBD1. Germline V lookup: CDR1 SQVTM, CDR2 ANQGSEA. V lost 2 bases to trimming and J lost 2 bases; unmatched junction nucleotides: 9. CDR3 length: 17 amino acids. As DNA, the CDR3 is TGCAGCGTTGAATTACAGGGGAGAACCCCTGGGGCCAACGTCCTGACTTTC. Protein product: CSVELQGRTPGANVLTF.

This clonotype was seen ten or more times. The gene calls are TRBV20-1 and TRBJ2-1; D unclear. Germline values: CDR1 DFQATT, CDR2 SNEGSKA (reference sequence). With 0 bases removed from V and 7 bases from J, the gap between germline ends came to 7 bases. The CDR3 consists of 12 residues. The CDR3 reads CSAREDGNEQFF. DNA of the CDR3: TGCAGTGCTAGAGAGGACGGAAATGAGCAGTTCTTC.

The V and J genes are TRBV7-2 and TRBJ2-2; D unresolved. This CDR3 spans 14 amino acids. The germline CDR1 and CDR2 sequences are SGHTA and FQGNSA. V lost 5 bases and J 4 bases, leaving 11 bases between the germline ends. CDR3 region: CASSPPPRTGELFF. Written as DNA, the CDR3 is TGTGCCAGCAGCCCACCTCCACGCACCGGGGAGCTGTTTTTT.

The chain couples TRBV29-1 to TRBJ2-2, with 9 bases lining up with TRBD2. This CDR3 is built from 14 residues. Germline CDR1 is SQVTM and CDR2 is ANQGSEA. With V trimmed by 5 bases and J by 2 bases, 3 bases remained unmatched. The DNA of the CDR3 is TGCAGCGTTCTAGCGGGGTTAAACACCGGGGAGCTGTTTTTT. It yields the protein CSVLAGLNTGELFF.

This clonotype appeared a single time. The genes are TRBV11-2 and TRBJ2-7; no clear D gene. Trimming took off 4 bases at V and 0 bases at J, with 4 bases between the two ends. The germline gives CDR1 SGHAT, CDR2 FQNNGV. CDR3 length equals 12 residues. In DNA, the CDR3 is TGTGCCAGCAGCTCAATCTCCTACGAGCAGTACTTC. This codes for CASSSISYEQYF.

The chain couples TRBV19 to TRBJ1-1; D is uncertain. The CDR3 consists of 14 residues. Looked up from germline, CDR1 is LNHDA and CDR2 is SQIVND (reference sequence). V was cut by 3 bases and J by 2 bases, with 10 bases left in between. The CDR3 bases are TGTGCCAGTAGTATCCTCGCAGGAAACACTGAAGCTTTCTTT. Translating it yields CASSILAGNTEAFF. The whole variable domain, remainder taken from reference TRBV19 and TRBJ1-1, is DGGITQSPKYLFRKEGQNVTLSCEQNLNHDAMYWYRQDPGQGLRLIYYSQIVNDFQKGDIAEGYSVSREKKESFPLTVTSAQKNPTAFYLCASSILAGNTEAFFGQGTRLTVV.

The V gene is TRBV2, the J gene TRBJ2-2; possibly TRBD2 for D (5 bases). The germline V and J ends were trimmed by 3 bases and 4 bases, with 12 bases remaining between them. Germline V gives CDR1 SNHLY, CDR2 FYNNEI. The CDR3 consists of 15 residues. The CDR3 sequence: CASSDGRGSTGELFF. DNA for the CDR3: TGTGCCAGCAGTGACGGACGGGGTAGCACCGGGGAGCTGTTTTTT.

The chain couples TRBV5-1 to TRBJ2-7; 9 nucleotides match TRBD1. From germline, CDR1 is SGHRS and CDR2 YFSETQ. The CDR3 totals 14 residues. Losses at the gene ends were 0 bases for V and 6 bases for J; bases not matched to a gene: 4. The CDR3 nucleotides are TGCGCCAGCAGCTTGGACAGGGGGCTGGGCGAGCAGTACTTC. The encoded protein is CASSLDRGLGEQYF.

CDR3 loop: CASSQEGTSGTKETQYF. The CDR3 DNA reads TGTGCCAGCAGCCAAGAAGGGACTAGCGGAACGAAAGAGACCCAGTACTTC. The chain employs TRBV4-2 and TRBJ2-5; 11 nucleotides agree with TRBD2. The germline CDR1 and CDR2 sequences are LGHNA and YNFKEQ. The CDR3 loop spans 17 amino acids. Trimming cost V 0 bases and J 3 bases; bases outside gene matches: 6.

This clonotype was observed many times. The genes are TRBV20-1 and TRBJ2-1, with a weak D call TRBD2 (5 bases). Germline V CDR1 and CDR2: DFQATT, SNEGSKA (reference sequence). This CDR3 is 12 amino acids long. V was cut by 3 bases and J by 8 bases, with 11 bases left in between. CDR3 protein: CSASGVGDEQFF. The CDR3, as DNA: TGCAGTGCTAGCGGGGTTGGGGATGAGCAGTTCTTC.

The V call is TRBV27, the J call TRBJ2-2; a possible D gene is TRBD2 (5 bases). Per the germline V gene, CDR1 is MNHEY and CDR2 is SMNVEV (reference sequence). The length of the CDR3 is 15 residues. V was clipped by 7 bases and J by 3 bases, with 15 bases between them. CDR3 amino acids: CASTIQEEDTGELFF. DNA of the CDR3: TGTGCCAGCACGATCCAGGAGGAGGACACCGGGGAGCTGTTTTTT.

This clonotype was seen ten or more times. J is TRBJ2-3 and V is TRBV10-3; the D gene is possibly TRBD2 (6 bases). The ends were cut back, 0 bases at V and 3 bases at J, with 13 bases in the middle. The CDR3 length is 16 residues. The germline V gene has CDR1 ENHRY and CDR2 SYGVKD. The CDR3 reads CAISESVPGGTDTQYF. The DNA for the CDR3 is TGTGCCATCAGTGAGTCAGTTCCTGGGGGGACAGATACGCAGTATTTT.

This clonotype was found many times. DNA for the CDR3: TGCAGCGTTGTACCTTGGACAGGGGAGGGAGACGAGCAGTACTTC. This sequence encodes CSVVPWTGEGDEQYF. This rearrangement joins TRBV29-1 to TRBJ2-7; 9 positions match TRBD1. V was clipped by 4 bases and J by 5 bases; unmatched bases: 12. Germline loops: CDR1 SQVTM, CDR2 ANQGSEA. The CDR3 contains 15 residues.

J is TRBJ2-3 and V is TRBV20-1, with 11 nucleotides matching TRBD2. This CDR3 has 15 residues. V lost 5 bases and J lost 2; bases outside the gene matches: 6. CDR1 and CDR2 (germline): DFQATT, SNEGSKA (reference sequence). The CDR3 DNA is TGCAGTGCTGAACGACTAGCGGGGTACACAGATACGCAGTATTTT. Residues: CSAERLAGYTDTQYF.

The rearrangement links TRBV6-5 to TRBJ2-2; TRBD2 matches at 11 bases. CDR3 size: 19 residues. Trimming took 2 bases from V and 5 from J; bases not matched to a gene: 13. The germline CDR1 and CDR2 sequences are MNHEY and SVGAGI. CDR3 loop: CASSYPKGLAARLTGELFF. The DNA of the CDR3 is TGTGCCAGCAGTTACCCAAAGGGACTAGCGGCTCGACTAACCGGGGAGCTGTTTTTT.

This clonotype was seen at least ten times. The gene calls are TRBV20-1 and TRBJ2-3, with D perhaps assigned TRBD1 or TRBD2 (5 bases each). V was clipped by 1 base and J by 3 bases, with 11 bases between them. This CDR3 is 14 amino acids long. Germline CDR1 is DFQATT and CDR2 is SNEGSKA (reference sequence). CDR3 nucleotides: TGCAGTGCTAGAGTGGGACCGAGAACAGATACGCAGTATTTT. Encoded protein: CSARVGPRTDTQYF.

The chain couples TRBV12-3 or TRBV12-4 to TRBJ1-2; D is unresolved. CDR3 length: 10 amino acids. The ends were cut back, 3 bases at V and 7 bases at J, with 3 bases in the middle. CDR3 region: CASSFGGYTF. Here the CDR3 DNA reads TGTGCCAGCAGTTTTGGTGGCTACACCTTC.

This CDR3 is CSATGQNNQPQHF. The CDR3 coding sequence is TGCAGTGCTACGGGACAGAACAATCAGCCCCAGCATTTT. The rearrangement uses TRBV20-1 and TRBJ1-5, with 7 bases aligning to TRBD1. The CDR3 runs to 13 residues. V dropped 4 bases and J dropped 3; count of bases not matched to a gene: 3. CDR1 and CDR2 from the germline V gene are DFQATT and SNEGSKA (reference sequence).

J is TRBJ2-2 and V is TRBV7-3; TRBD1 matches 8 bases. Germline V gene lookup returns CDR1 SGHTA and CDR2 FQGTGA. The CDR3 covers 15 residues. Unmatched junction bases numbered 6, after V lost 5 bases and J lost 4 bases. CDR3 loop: CASSAFDRGTGELFF. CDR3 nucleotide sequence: TGTGCCAGCAGCGCTTTCGACAGGGGCACCGGGGAGCTGTTTTTT.

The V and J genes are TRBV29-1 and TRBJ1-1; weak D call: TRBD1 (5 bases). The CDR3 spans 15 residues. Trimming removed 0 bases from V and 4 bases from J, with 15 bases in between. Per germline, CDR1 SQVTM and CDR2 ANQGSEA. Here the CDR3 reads CSVEDQGWGATEAFF. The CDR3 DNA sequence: TGCAGCGTTGAAGATCAGGGATGGGGTGCCACTGAAGCTTTCTTT.